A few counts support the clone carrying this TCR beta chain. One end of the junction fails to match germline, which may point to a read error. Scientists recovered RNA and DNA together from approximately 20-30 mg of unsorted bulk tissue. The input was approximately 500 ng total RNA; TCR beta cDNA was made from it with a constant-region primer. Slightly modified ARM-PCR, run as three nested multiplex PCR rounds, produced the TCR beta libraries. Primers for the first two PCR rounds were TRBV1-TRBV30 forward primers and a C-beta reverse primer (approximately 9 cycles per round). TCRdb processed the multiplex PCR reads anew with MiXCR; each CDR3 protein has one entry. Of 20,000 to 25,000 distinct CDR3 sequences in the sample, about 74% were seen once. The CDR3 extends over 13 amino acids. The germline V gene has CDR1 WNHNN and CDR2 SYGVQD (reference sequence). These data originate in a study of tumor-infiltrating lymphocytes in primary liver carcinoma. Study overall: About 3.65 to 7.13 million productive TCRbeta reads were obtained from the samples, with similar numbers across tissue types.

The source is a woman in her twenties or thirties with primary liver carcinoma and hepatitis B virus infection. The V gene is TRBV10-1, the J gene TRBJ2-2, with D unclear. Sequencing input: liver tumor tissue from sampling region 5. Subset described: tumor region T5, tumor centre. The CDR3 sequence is CASSHMNTGELFF. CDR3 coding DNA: TGTGCCAGCAGCCACATGAACACCGGGGAGCTGTTTTTT.